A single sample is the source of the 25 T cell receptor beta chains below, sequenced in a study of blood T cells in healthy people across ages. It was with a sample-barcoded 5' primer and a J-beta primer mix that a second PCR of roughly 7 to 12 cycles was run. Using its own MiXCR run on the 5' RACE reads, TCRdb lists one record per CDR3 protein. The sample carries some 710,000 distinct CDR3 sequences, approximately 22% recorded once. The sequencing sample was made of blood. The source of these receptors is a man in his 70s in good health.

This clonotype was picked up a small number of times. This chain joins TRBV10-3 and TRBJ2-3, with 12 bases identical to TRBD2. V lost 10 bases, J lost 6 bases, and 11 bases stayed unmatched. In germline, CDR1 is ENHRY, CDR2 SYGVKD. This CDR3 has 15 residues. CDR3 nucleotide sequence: TGTGCCACGGGACTAGCGGGCTCAATCGGGGATACGCAGTATTTT. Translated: CATGLAGSIGDTQYF.

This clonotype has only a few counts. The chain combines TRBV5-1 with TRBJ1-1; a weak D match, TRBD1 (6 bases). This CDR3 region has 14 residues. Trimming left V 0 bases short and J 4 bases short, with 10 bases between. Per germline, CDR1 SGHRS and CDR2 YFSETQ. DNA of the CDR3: TGCGCCAGCAGCTTGGTAGGGGGGAGCACTGAAGCTTTCTTT. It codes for CASSLVGGSTEAFF.

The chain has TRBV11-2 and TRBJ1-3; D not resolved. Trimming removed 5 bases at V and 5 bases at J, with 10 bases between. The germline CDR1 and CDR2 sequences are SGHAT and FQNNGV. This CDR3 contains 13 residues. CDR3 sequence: CASSDYTRNTIYF. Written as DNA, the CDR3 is TGTGCCAGCAGCGACTACACCAGAAACACCATATATTTT. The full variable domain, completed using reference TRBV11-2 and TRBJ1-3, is EAGVAQSPRYKIIEKRQSVAFWCNPISGHATLYWYQQILGQGPKLLIQFQNNGVVDDSQLPKDRFSAERLKGVDSTLKIQPAKLEDSAVYLCASSDYTRNTIYFGEGSWLTVV.

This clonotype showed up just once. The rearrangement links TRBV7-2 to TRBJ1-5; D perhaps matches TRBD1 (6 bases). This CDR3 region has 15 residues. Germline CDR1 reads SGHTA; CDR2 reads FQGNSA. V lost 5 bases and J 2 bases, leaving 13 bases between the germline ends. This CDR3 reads CASSAGQPGNQPQHF. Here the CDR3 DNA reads TGTGCCAGCAGCGCCGGACAGCCCGGCAATCAGCCCCAGCATTTT. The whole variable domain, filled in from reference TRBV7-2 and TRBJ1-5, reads GAGVSQSPSNKVTEKGKDVELRCDPISGHTALYWYRQSLGQGLEFLIYFQGNSAPDKSGLPSDRFSAERTGGSVSTLTIQRTQQEDSAVYLCASSAGQPGNQPQHFGDGTRLSIL.

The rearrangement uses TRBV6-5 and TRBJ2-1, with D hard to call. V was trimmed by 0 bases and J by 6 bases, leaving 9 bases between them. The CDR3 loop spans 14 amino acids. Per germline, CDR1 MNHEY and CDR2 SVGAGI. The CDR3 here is CASSYSGLLNEQFF. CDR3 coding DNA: TGTGCCAGCAGTTACTCAGGGCTCCTCAATGAGCAGTTCTTC.

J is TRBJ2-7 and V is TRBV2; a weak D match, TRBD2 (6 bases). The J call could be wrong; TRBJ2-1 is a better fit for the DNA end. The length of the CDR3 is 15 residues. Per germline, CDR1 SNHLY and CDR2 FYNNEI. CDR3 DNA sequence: TGTGCCAGCAGCGTACTAACGGGAGCGTACAATGAGCAGTTCTTC. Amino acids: CASSVLTGAYNEQFF.

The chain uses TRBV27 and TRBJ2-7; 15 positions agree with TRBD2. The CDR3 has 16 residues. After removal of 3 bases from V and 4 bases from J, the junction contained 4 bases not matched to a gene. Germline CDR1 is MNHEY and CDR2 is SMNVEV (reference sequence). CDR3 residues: CASSFGLAGGRYEQYF. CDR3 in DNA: TGTGCCAGCAGTTTCGGACTAGCGGGGGGGAGGTACGAGCAGTACTTC.

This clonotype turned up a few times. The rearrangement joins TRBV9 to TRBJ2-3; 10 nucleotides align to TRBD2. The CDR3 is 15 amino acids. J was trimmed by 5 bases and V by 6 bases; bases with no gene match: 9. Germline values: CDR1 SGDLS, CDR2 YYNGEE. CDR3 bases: TGTGCCAGCAAGCGTGGAGTAGCGGGAGGAGATACGCAGTATTTT. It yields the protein CASKRGVAGGDTQYF.

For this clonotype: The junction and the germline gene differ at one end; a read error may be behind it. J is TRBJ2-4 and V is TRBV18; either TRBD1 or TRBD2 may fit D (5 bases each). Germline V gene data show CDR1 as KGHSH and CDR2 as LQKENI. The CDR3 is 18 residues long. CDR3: CASSPDLRGQEVKNIQCF. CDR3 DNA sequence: TGTGCCAGCTCACCAGATTTGAGGGGCCAGGAGGTCAAAAACATTCAGTGCTTC.

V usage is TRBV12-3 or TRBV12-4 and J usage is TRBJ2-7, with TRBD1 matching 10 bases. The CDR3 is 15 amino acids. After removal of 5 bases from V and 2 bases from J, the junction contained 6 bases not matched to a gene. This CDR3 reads CASSPRTGGTYEQYV. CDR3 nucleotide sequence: TGTGCCAGCAGTCCTAGGACAGGGGGGACCTACGAGCAGTACGTC.

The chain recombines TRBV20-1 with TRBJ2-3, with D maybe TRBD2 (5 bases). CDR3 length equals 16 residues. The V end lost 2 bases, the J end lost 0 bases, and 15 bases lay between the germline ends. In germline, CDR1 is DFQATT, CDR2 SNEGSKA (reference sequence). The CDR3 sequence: CSARLREPHSTDTQYF. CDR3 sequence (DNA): TGCAGTGCTAGATTGAGGGAGCCGCACAGCACAGATACGCAGTATTTT.

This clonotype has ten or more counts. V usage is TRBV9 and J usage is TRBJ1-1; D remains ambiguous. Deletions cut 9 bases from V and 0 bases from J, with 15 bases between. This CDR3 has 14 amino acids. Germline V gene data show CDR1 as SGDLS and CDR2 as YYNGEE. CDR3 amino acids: CATTPTNLNTEAFF. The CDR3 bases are TGTGCCACCACACCGACAAATTTGAACACTGAAGCTTTCTTT.

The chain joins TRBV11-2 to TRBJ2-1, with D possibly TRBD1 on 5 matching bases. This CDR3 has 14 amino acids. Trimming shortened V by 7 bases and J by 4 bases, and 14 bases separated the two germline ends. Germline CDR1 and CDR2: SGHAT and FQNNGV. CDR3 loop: CASKKGIQYNEQFF. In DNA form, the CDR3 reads TGTGCCAGCAAAAAGGGGATACAGTACAATGAGCAGTTCTTC.

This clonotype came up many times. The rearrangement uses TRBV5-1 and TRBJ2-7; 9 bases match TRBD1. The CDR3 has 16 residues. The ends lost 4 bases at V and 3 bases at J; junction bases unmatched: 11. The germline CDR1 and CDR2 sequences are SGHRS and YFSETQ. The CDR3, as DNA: TGCGCCAGCAGCATTCACCCCGGGACAGGGAACTACGAGCAGTACTTC. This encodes CASSIHPGTGNYEQYF.

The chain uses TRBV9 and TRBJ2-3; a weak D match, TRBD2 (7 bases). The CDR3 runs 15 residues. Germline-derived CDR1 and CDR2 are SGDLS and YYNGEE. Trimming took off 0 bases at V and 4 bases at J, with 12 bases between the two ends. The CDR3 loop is CASSVGPGGPDTQYF. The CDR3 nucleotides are TGTGCCAGCAGCGTAGGGCCGGGGGGCCCAGATACGCAGTATTTT.

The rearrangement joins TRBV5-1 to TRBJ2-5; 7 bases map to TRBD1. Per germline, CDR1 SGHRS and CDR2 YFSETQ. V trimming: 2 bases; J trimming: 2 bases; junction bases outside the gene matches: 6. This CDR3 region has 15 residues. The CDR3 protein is CASSLDGRGQETQYF. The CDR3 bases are TGCGCCAGCAGCTTAGACGGCAGGGGGCAAGAGACCCAGTACTTC. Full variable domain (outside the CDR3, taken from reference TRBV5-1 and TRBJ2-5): KAGVTQTPRYLIKTRGQQVTLSCSPISGHRSVSWYQQTPGQGLQFLFEYFSETQRNKGNFPGRFSGRQFSNSRSEMNVSTLELGDSALYLCASSLDGRGQETQYFGPGTRLLVL.

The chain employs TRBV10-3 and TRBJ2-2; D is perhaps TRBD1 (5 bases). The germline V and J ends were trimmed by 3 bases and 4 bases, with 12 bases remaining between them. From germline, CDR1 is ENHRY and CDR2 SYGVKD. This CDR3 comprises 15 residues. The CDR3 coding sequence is TGTGCCATCAGTGAACCAGGGATCGGCACCGGGGAGCTGTTTTTT. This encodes CAISEPGIGTGELFF.

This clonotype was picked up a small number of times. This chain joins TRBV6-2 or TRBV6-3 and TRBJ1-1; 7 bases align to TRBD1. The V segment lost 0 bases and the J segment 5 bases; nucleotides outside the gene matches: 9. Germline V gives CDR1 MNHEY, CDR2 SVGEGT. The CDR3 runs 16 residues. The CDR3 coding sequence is TGTGCCAGCAGTTACTCGATGGACAGGCCGGTAACTGAAGCTTTCTTT. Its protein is CASSYSMDRPVTEAFF.

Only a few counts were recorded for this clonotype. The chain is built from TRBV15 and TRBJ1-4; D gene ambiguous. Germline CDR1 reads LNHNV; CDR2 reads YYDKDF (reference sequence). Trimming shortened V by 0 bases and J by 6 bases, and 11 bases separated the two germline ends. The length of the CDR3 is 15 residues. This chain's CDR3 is CATSRDLRADEKLFF. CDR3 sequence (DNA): TGTGCCACCAGCAGAGACCTTCGGGCGGATGAAAAACTGTTTTTT. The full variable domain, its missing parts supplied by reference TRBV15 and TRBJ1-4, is DAMVIQNPRYQVTQFGKPVTLSCSQTLNHNVMYWYQQKSSQAPKLLFHYYDKDFNNEADTPDNFQSRRPNTSFCFLDIRSPGLGDTAMYLCATSRDLRADEKLFFGSGTQLSVL.

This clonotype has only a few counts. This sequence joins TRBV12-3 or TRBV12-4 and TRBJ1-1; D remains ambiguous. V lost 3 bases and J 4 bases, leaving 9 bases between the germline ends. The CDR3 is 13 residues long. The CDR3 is CASSFGRSTEAFF. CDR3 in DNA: TGTGCCAGCAGTTTTGGCAGGTCCACTGAAGCTTTCTTT.

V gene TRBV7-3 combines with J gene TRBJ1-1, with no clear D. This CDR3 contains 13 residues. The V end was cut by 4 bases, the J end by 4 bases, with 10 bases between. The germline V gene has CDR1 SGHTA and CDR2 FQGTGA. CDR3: CASSSTDVTEAFF. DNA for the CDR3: TGTGCCAGCAGCTCTACGGACGTCACTGAAGCTTTCTTT.

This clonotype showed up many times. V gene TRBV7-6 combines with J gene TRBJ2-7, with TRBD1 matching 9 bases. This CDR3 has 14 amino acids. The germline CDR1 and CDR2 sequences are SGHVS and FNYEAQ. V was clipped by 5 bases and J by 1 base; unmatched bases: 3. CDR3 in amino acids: CASSPGTGSYEQYV. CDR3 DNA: TGTGCCAGCAGCCCGGGGACAGGGTCCTACGAGCAGTACGTC.

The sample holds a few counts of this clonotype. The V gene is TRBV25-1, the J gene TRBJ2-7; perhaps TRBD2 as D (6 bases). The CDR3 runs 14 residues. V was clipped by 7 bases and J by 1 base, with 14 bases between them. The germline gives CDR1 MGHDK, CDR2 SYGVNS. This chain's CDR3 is CASMGGSGSYEQYF. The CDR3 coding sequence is TGTGCCAGCATGGGAGGTAGCGGTTCCTACGAGCAGTACTTC.

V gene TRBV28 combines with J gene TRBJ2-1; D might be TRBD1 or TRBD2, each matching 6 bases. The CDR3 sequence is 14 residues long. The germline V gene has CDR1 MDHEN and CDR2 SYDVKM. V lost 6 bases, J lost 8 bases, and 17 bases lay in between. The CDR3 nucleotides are TGTGCCAGCAGCTCAATAGGGGGGATCGATGAGCAGTTCTTC. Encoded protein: CASSSIGGIDEQFF. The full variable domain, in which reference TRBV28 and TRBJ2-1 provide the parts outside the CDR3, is DVKVTQSSRYLVKRTGEKVFLECVQDMDHENMFWYRQDPGLGLRLIYFSYDVKMKEKGDIPEGYSVSREKKERFSLILESASTNQTSMYLCASSSIGGIDEQFFGPGTRLTVL.

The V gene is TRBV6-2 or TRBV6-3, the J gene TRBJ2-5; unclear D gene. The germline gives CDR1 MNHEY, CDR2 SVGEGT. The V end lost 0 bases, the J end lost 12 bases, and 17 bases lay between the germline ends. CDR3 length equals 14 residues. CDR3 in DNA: TGTGCCAGCAGTTACTCCCTGGTAGTTGGGGTGGAGTACTTC. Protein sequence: CASSYSLVVGVEYF.